This TCR beta chain was recorded in a study of blood T cell repertoires in COVID-19. The study recruited exposed participants who had met a COVID-19 case within 2 weeks before entry. Clones were read by immunoSEQ multiplex PCR, and TCRdb kept only the in-frame ones, dropping some. The sample yields about 180,000 clones, 80% seen once. V was pared by 6 bases and J by 1 base, with 14 bases between. Germline V gene data show CDR1 as SGHTA and CDR2 as FQGNSA. CDR3 length: 15 residues. In this sample, this clone turned up a few times. The sequence derives from a man in his sixties who had been exposed to COVID-19. The sample taken for sequencing was PBMCs or T cells enriched from blood (not recorded which). The gene calls are TRBV7-2 and TRBJ2-3; a possible D gene is TRBD1 (5 bases). In nucleotides, the CDR3 is TGTGCCAGCAGAGAAGGGGTCCACGGCACAGATACGCAGTATTTT. Translated, it gives CASREGVHGTDTQYF.